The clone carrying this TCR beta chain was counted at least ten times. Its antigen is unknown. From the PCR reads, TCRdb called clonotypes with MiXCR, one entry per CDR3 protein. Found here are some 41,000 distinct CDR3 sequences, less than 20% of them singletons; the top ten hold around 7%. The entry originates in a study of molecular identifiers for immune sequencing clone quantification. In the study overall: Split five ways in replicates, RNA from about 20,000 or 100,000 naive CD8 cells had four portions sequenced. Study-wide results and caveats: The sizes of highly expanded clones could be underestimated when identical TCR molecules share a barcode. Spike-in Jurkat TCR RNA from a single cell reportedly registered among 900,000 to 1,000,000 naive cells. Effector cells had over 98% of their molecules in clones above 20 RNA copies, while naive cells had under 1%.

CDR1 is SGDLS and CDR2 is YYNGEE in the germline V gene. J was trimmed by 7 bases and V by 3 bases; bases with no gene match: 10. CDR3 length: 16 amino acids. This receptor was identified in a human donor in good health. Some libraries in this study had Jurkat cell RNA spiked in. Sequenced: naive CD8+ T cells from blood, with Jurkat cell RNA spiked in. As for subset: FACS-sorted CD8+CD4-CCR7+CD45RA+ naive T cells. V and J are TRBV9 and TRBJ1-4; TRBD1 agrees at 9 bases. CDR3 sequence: CASSEQWDRESEKLFF. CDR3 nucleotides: TGTGCCAGCAGCGAACAATGGGACAGGGAAAGTGAAAAACTGTTTTTT.